These T cell receptor beta chains were read from a single sample in a study of control samples from healthy donors and cancer patients. Repertoires were generated with immunoSEQ multiplex PCR, while TCRdb's copy carries only in-frame clones and drops some. The data show around 94,000 clones, with around 90% seen just once and under 3% held by the top ten. Material for sequencing was blood. The origin of the receptors is a woman between 18 and 29 years old in good health. Both conserved end residues are part of each CDR3. A D gene is named only where the DNA matches it firmly. Only some rows state a clone size, as once, few, many or a class for expanded clones.

cdr3_length d_call j_call clone_size v_call cdr3_nt cdr3_aa
16 . TRBJ1-4 . TRBV15 TGTGCCACCAGCAGAGATATTTTGGCAACTAATGAAAAACTGTTTTTT CATSRDILATNEKLFF
13 . TRBJ2-2 . TRBV12-5 TGTGCTAGTGCGGGTGGTTGGCCCGGGGAGCTGTTTTTT CASAGGWPGELFF
15 . TRBJ2-1 . TRBV6-5 TGTGCCAGCAGTTTCCCACAGTACTCCTACAATGAGCAGTTCTTC CASSFPQYSYNEQFF
14 . TRBJ2-7 . TRBV27 TGTGCCCGGCATCATAGGTCCCTAGACTACGAGCAGTACTTC CARHHRSLDYEQYF
14 . TRBJ1-3 . TRBV6-6 TGTGCCAGCAGTTACGAGGTTACTGGAAACACCATATATTTT CASSYEVTGNTIYF
13 TRBD2 TRBJ2-1 . TRBV27 TGTGCCATATCAAGCGGGGGCTACAATGAGCAGTTCTTC CAISSGGYNEQFF
13 . TRBJ1-1 . TRBV19 TGTGCCAGTAGTATATTAGTGAACACTGAAGCTTTCTTT CASSILVNTEAFF
14 . TRBJ1-5 once TRBV12-1 TGTGCCAGCACCGGCCGGGACCGCAATCAGCCCCAGCATTTT CASTGRDRNQPQHF
18 . TRBJ2-6 . TRBV5-6 TGTGCCAGCAGCACGGGGACTGTATCTTACTCTGGGGCCAACGTCCTGACTTTC CASSTGTVSYSGANVLTF
14 TRBD2 TRBJ2-5 once TRBV29-1 TGCAGCGTTAGCGGGAGGGCCCAGTCAGAGACCCAGTACTTC CSVSGRAQSETQYF
16 . TRBJ1-3 . TRBV7-9 TGTGCCAGCAGTCACTGGGGGCTCCAATCGACAAACACCATATATTTT CASSHWGLQSTNTIYF
16 . TRBJ2-7 . TRBV10-2 TGCGCCAGCAGTGGTAGCCAGGGGACTCCTTCCTACGAGCAGTACTTC CASSGSQGTPSYEQYF
16 TRBD1 TRBJ2-5 . TRBV7-2 TGTGCCAGCAGCTTAGCAGTCGGCAGGGGGCTGGAGACCCAGTACTTC CASSLAVGRGLETQYF
16 TRBD2 TRBJ2-3 . TRBV13 TGTGCCAGCAGCTCAGGACTAGCGGGAGGGCGGGGTACGCAGTATTTT CASSSGLAGGRGTQYF
15 . TRBJ2-3 . TRBV4-2 TGTGCCAGCAGCCAAGATTTTTCCGGTGCAGATACGCAGTATTTT CASSQDFSGADTQYF
13 . TRBJ2-1 . TRBV19 TGTGCCAGTACCCTTGGGGTGAGGAATGAGCAGTTCTTC CASTLGVRNEQFF
15 . TRBJ1-4 . TRBV27 TGTGCCAGCAGGGACCCAGGCGATCCTAATGAAAAACTGTTTTTT CASRDPGDPNEKLFF
15 TRBD1 TRBJ1-4 few TRBV19 TGTGCCAGTAGTACCTCCGGGACAGGATCGGAAAAACTGTTTTTT CASSTSGTGSEKLFF
18 . TRBJ2-5 . TRBV24-1 TGTGCCACCAGTGATTTGGGCGCGCGTGAGGGACCACAAGAGACCCAGTACTTC CATSDLGAREGPQETQYF
14 . TRBJ2-7 . TRBV6-5 TGTGCCAGCATTCGGGACGGCGGACTCTACGAGCAGTACTTC CASIRDGGLYEQYF
13 . TRBJ1-1 . TRBV5-1 TGCGCCAGCAGCCCTCGGGGCGGAACCCTTGCTGTCTTT CASSPRGGTLAVF
16 TRBD1 TRBJ2-2 . TRBV5-1 TGCGCCAGCAGCGGCCGGGACAGGGGTTTTTCCGGGGAGCTGTTTTTT CASSGRDRGFSGELFF
13 TRBD1 TRBJ2-7 . TRBV4-1 TGCGCCAGCAGCCGACAGGGAACCTACGAGCAGTACTTC CASSRQGTYEQYF
15 . TRBJ1-5 . TRBV24-1 TGTGCCACCAGTCGCGGGGAGGGAGTCAATCAGCCCCAGCATTTT CATSRGEGVNQPQHF
15 . TRBJ2-7 . TRBV11-2 TGTGCCAGCACCGACAACCCCCTACCTTCCTACGAGCAGTACTTC CASTDNPLPSYEQYF
14 . TRBJ1-2 . TRBV11-2 TGTGCCAGCAGCCCTACCAGGCAGATCTATGGCTACACCTTC CASSPTRQIYGYTF
16 TRBD2 TRBJ2-1 . TRBV19 TGTGCCAGTAGTGTACTAGCGGGAGGGAACTACAATGAGCAGTTCTTC CASSVLAGGNYNEQFF
11 . TRBJ2-5 . TRBV20-1 TGTAGCGCAATACCGGAGGAGACCCAGTACTTC CSAIPEETQYF
13 . TRBJ1-1 . TRBV5-1 TGCGCCAGCAGCGGTCCGGGGCTCTCTGAAGCTTTCTTT CASSGPGLSEAFF
14 TRBD2 TRBJ2-7 once TRBV9 TGTGCCAGCAACAATGGGGGGGGCTCCTACGAGCAGTACTTC CASNNGGGSYEQYF
17 . TRBJ1-3 . TRBV6-6 TGTGCCAGCAGTCAGCCGGGACACCCGGACTCTGGAAACACCATATATTTT CASSQPGHPDSGNTIYF